The 30 T cell receptor beta chains given below trace back to one sample, sequenced in a study of cytomegalovirus exposure and HLA in healthy donors. Both 60 Vbeta primers and 13 Jbeta primers went into the PCR. Assay used: immunoSEQ multiplex PCR; TCRdb lists only in-frame clones, some missing. Of around 190,000 clones listed, 65% to 85% are singletons. What was sequenced was PBMCs. Receptor source: a woman aged 18-30 years in good health and CMV-seronegative.

This clone came up once. J is TRBJ1-1 and V is TRBV29-1, with D unresolved. The V and J ends lost 0 bases and 11 bases respectively, with 16 bases between them. CDR1 and CDR2 from the germline V gene are SQVTM and ANQGSEA. CDR3 size: 13 residues. CDR3 residues: CSVEDHGEGRAFF. DNA for the CDR3: TGCAGCGTTGAAGATCACGGGGAAGGTCGCGCTTTCTTT.

This sequence joins TRBV5-6 and TRBJ1-2; D is possibly TRBD1 (6 bases). Germline CDR1 SGHDT, CDR2 YYEEEE. V was pared by 4 bases and J by 5 bases, with 15 bases between. CDR3 length: 14 amino acids. CDR3 nucleotide sequence: TGTGCCAGCAGCAGTACAGGGCGTGAATATGGCTACACCTTC. This encodes CASSSTGREYGYTF.

The chain joins TRBV6-1 to TRBJ2-7; 10 bases map to TRBD1. This CDR3 has 14 residues. Germline V gene lookup returns CDR1 MNHNS and CDR2 SASEGT. V was pared by 8 bases and J by 4 bases, with 8 bases of the junction left unmatched. DNA for the CDR3: TGTGCCAGCCAAGCCGGGACAGGGGTTTACGAGCAGTACTTC. As protein: CASQAGTGVYEQYF.

This clone was observed once. V usage is TRBV28 and J usage is TRBJ1-2; possibly TRBD1 for D (5 bases). V lost 11 bases and J 2 bases, leaving 18 bases between the germline ends. Germline V gene sequence: CDR1 MDHEN, CDR2 SYDVKM. The CDR3 has 14 residues. CDR3 protein: CALREGHTNYGYTF. CDR3 DNA: TGTGCCCTTAGGGAAGGACACACGAACTATGGCTACACCTTC.

This clone was recorded once. The gene calls are TRBV5-4 and TRBJ1-1, with 7 bases that match TRBD1. Trimming at V came to 4 bases and at J to 5 bases, leaving 8 bases not matched to a gene. The CDR3 runs 14 residues. Germline CDR1 reads SGHNT; CDR2 reads YYREEE (reference sequence). CDR3 region: CASSPTGVGTEAFF. As DNA, the CDR3 is TGTGCCAGCAGCCCTACAGGGGTGGGAACTGAAGCTTTCTTT.

This chain joins TRBV30 and TRBJ1-6; no reliable D call. V was shortened by 3 bases and J by 0 bases, with 12 bases between the two germline ends. This CDR3 is built from 16 residues. The V gene's germline CDR1 is GTSNPN and CDR2 SVGIG (reference sequence). The CDR3 DNA follows: TGTGCCTGGAGGCATACGGCTAGCTCCTATAATTCACCCCTCCACTTT. This gives the protein CAWRHTASSYNSPLHF.

V is TRBV28 and J is TRBJ1-1; D is ambiguous. Deletions cut 2 bases from V and 1 base from J, with 5 bases between. This CDR3 spans 13 amino acids. Germline V CDR1 and CDR2: MDHEN, SYDVKM. This chain's CDR3 is CASSLHSNTEAFF. In DNA form, the CDR3 reads TGTGCCAGCAGTTTACACTCGAACACTGAAGCTTTCTTT. The whole variable domain, remainder taken from reference TRBV28 and TRBJ1-1, is DVKVTQSSRYLVKRTGEKVFLECVQDMDHENMFWYRQDPGLGLRLIYFSYDVKMKEKGDIPEGYSVSREKKERFSLILESASTNQTSMYLCASSLHSNTEAFFGQGTRLTVV.

The rearrangement uses TRBV9 and TRBJ2-3; D not resolved. The CDR3 consists of 12 residues. The germline gives CDR1 SGDLS, CDR2 YYNGEE. Trimming cost V 4 bases and J 13 bases, with 16 bases left between them. CDR3 in amino acids: CASSPSRQAEYF. DNA of the CDR3: TGTGCCAGCAGCCCCTCCAGGCAGGCCGAGTATTTT.

This chain connects TRBV6-1 to TRBJ2-1; 9 bases map to TRBD2. Germline loops: CDR1 MNHNS, CDR2 SASEGT. The V and J ends lost 3 bases and 4 bases, in that order; junction bases with no gene match: 7. CDR3 length: 16 amino acids. The CDR3 region is CASSEGGRAVYNEQFF. The CDR3 bases are TGTGCCAGCAGTGAGGGCGGGAGGGCCGTTTACAATGAGCAGTTCTTC.

The V and J genes are TRBV7-3 and TRBJ1-1; D unclear. The CDR3 runs to 13 residues. Germline V gene data show CDR1 as SGHTA and CDR2 as FQGTGA. Trimming left V 5 bases short and J 2 bases short, with 9 bases between. Here the CDR3 DNA reads TGTGCCAGCAGCCTTGACAAAAACACTGAAGCTTTCTTT. It codes for CASSLDKNTEAFF.

The J gene is TRBJ1-5, the V gene TRBV6-5; 7 bases map to TRBD1. From germline, CDR1 is MNHEY and CDR2 SVGAGI. This CDR3 has 14 residues. Germline trimming cut 7 bases from V and 6 bases from J; bases unmatched to any gene: 9. The CDR3 nucleotides read TGTGCCAGCAACATTCAGGGGGTCGGTCAGCCCCAGCATTTT. Encoded protein: CASNIQGVGQPQHF.

There are a few counts of this clone. The chain is built from TRBV6-1 and TRBJ1-5; D is unresolved. CDR3 length: 15 residues. The V gene's germline CDR1 is MNHNS and CDR2 SASEGT. Trimming cost V 2 bases and J 1 base, with 9 bases left between them. DNA for the CDR3: TGTGCCAGCAGTGAAACGAGTGTCAGCAATCAGCCCCAGCATTTT. Residues: CASSETSVSNQPQHF.

V gene TRBV29-1 combines with J gene TRBJ2-5; D possibly corresponds to TRBD2 (6 bases). CDR1 and CDR2 from the germline V gene are SQVTM and ANQGSEA. V was shortened by 3 bases and J by 1 base, with 6 bases between the two germline ends. CDR3 length: 12 residues. CDR3: CSVERGQETQYF. The CDR3 DNA reads as TGCAGCGTTGAGCGGGGCCAAGAGACCCAGTACTTC.

As regards this clone: The sample holds other DNA sequences that translate to the same CDR3. CDR3 sequence reads: CASSFRGQETQYF. CDR3 DNA sequence: TGTGCCAGCAGTTTCAGGGGACAAGAGACCCAGTACTTC. J is TRBJ2-5 and V is TRBV27; D may be TRBD1 (6 bases). V was trimmed by 3 bases and J by 2 bases, leaving 7 bases between them. This CDR3 has 13 residues. Germline V gene lookup returns CDR1 MNHEY and CDR2 SMNVEV (reference sequence).

DNA for the CDR3: TGTGCCAGCAGTACCGGTGGCACAGATACGCAGTATTTT. The encoded protein is CASSTGGTDTQYF. The J gene is TRBJ2-3, the V gene TRBV2; no clear D gene. The germline V gene encodes CDR1 SNHLY and CDR2 FYNNEI. The CDR3 is 13 amino acids. V gave up 5 bases and J gave up 1 base, with 7 bases separating them.

The chain links TRBV5-1 to TRBJ2-5, with 7 bases fitting TRBD2. V lost 0 bases and J lost 5; bases outside the gene matches: 7. CDR1 is SGHRS and CDR2 is YFSETQ in the germline V gene. This CDR3 is 15 amino acids long. The CDR3 DNA reads as TGCGCCAGCAGCTTGGGGGTAGCAGCGGGGGAGACCCAGTACTTC. As protein: CASSLGVAAGETQYF.

V gene TRBV5-1 combines with J gene TRBJ2-1; TRBD2 matches at 8 bases. Per germline, CDR1 SGHRS and CDR2 YFSETQ. Trimming at V came to 0 bases and at J to 4 bases, leaving 15 bases not matched to a gene. This CDR3 region has 19 residues. CDR3 protein: CASSLEILSGGGGYNEQFF. DNA of the CDR3: TGCGCCAGCAGCTTGGAGATATTGTCGGGAGGGGGGGGTTACAATGAGCAGTTCTTC.

J is TRBJ1-6 and V is TRBV5-1; a weak D match, TRBD1 (6 bases). The CDR3 covers 17 residues. Trimming removed 5 bases at V and 3 bases at J, with 18 bases between. The germline V gene encodes CDR1 SGHRS and CDR2 YFSETQ. CDR3 protein: CASRRGAGAGYNSPLHF. The CDR3 DNA follows: TGCGCCAGCAGACGCGGAGCGGGGGCGGGCTATAATTCACCCCTCCACTTT.

V usage is TRBV10-1 and J usage is TRBJ2-3, with a possible D match to TRBD2 (7 bases). V was pared by 2 bases and J by 4 bases, with 13 bases between. Germline CDR1 reads WNHNN; CDR2 reads SYGVQD (reference sequence). This CDR3 comprises 15 residues. The CDR3 DNA reads as TGCGCCAGCAGTGAGGGGGGGGCTTTGGCAGATACGCAGTATTTT. Translated, it gives CASSEGGALADTQYF.

V usage is TRBV2 and J usage is TRBJ1-2; D remains ambiguous. Trimming removed 8 bases from V and 5 bases from J, with 12 bases in between. Germline assignment: CDR1 SNHLY and CDR2 FYNNEI. CDR3 length: 12 residues. In DNA, the CDR3 is TGTGCCAGCTTAACTGCTGATTATGGCTACACCTTC. It encodes CASLTADYGYTF.

The chain uses TRBV15 and TRBJ1-4; 12 bases fit TRBD1. This CDR3 contains 18 residues. Germline values: CDR1 LNHNV, CDR2 YYDKDF (reference sequence). With 0 bases clipped from V and 3 bases from J, the junction kept 5 bases outside the gene matches. DNA for the CDR3: TGTGCCACCAGCAGAGATCCGGGACAGGGGGCTTCTAATGAAAAACTGTTTTTT. This codes for CATSRDPGQGASNEKLFF. Looking up the rest from reference TRBV15 and TRBJ1-4 gives the full variable domain: DAMVIQNPRYQVTQFGKPVTLSCSQTLNHNVMYWYQQKSSQAPKLLFHYYDKDFNNEADTPDNFQSRRPNTSFCFLDIRSPGLGDTAMYLCATSRDPGQGASNEKLFFGSGTQLSVL.

The V gene is TRBV6-6, the J gene TRBJ2-1; possible D gene TRBD1, 5 bases. There are 14 residues in the CDR3. Germline V lookup: CDR1 MNHNY, CDR2 SVGAGI (reference sequence). Trimming pared 2 bases from V and 5 bases from J, leaving 10 bases between. CDR3 in amino acids: CASSYIDRDNEQFF. In DNA, the CDR3 is TGTGCCAGCAGTTACATCGACAGAGACAATGAGCAGTTCTTC.

The chain couples TRBV14 to TRBJ2-3; D is possibly TRBD1 (5 bases). CDR3 length equals 16 residues. Trimming cost V 0 bases and J 5 bases, with 15 bases left between them. CDR1 and CDR2 from the germline V gene are SGHDN and FVKESK. The DNA of the CDR3 is TGTGCCAGCAGCCAAGATATAGGCAGGGTCCAAGATACGCAGTATTTT. Its protein is CASSQDIGRVQDTQYF.

This sequence joins TRBV12-5 and TRBJ1-1; the D is unclear. V lost 6 bases, J lost 5 bases, and 13 bases lay in between. This CDR3 region has 13 residues. The germline V gene has CDR1 LGHNT and CDR2 FRNRAP. The CDR3 protein is CASGRDIGTEAFF. Here the CDR3 DNA reads TGTGCTAGTGGCCGAGACATTGGAACTGAAGCTTTCTTT. The full variable domain, in which reference TRBV12-5 and TRBJ1-1 provide the parts outside the CDR3, is DARVTQTPRHKVTEMGQEVTMRCQPILGHNTVFWYRQTMMQGLELLAYFRNRAPLDDSGMPKDRFSAEMPDATLATLKIQPSEPRDSAVYFCASGRDIGTEAFFGQGTRLTVV.

The rearrangement uses TRBV2 and TRBJ1-5; no clear D. Between the trimmed V and J ends, which lost 6 bases and 2 bases, there was a span of 14 bases. This CDR3 region has 15 residues. CDR1 and CDR2 (germline): SNHLY, FYNNEI. The CDR3 here is CASRPGSQGNQPQHF. The CDR3 coding sequence is TGTGCCAGCAGGCCGGGGTCTCAGGGCAATCAGCCCCAGCATTTT. The complete variable domain, with remaining parts taken from reference TRBV2 and TRBJ1-5, reads EPEVTQTPSHQVTQMGQEVILRCVPISNHLYFYWYRQILGQKVEFLVSFYNNEISEKSEIFDDQFSVERPDGSNFTLKIRSTKLEDSAMYFCASRPGSQGNQPQHFGDGTRLSIL.

This clone was seen only a few times. V and J are TRBV7-9 and TRBJ1-4; 8 nucleotides match TRBD1. After removal of 4 bases from V and 3 bases from J, the junction contained 4 bases not matched to a gene. Germline CDR1 reads SEHNR; CDR2 reads FQNEAQ (reference sequence). The CDR3 spans 15 residues. The CDR3 DNA reads TGTGCCAGCAGCTCCAGGGGGCTGGCTAATGAAAAACTGTTTTTT. Residues: CASSSRGLANEKLFF.

The chain couples TRBV11-2 to TRBJ2-1; 7 bases map to TRBD1. V dropped 3 bases and J dropped 0; count of bases not matched to a gene: 5. CDR1 SGHAT and CDR2 FQNNGV come from the germline V gene. The CDR3 runs to 16 residues. CDR3 sequence: CASSFPGQSSYNEQFF. For the CDR3, the DNA is TGTGCCAGCAGCTTCCCGGGACAGAGCTCCTACAATGAGCAGTTCTTC.

This clone occurred a few times. V gene TRBV2 combines with J gene TRBJ1-6, with D perhaps matching TRBD1 (6 bases). Germline CDR1 and CDR2: SNHLY and FYNNEI. Trimming took off 5 bases at V and 3 bases at J, with 14 bases between the two ends. This CDR3 is built from 16 residues. This CDR3 is CASSSPDRNYNSPLHF. CDR3 nucleotides: TGTGCCAGCAGTTCCCCCGACAGGAACTATAATTCACCCCTCCACTTT.

The V gene is TRBV4-1, the J gene TRBJ2-7; D is unresolved. Germline CDR1 and CDR2: MGHRA and YSYEKL. The V end was cut by 0 bases, the J end by 2 bases, with 8 bases between. The CDR3 has 14 amino acids. CDR3 region: CASSQEPETYEQYF. DNA of the CDR3: TGCGCCAGCAGCCAAGAACCAGAAACCTACGAGCAGTACTTC.

The rearrangement uses TRBV6-5 and TRBJ1-4, with TRBD1 matching over 7 bases. The CDR3 runs to 15 residues. V lost 5 bases to trimming and J lost 6 bases; unmatched junction nucleotides: 9. CDR1 is MNHEY, CDR2 SVGAGI, per germline. The CDR3 sequence is CASSAGTVGDEKLFF. The CDR3 DNA reads TGTGCCAGCAGTGCTGGGACAGTGGGAGATGAAAAACTGTTTTTT.